The entry below gives a single TCR beta chain sequence along with its context. This clonotype was counted only a few times. The antigen this receptor binds is unknown. No quality values exist for individual bases; no much larger clone is one base distant. This record comes from a study of T-cell reconstitution after alpha-beta-depleted transplantation in children (dated by TCRdb to the mid-2010s). Broadly, across the study: T-cell immune reconstitution after TCRalphabeta/CD19-depleted allogeneic hematopoietic cell transplantation in children was quantitatively tracked in the study by means of TCR repertoire profiling.

The V and J ends are trimmed by 6 bases and 5 bases, leaving 19 bases between them. Its CDR3 holds 14 amino acids, cysteine through phenylalanine. CDR3 DNA is the only sequence kept; it has 42 bases, read in frame from the first base. CDR1 is given as DFQATT and CDR2 as SNEGSKA, both from the germline V gene (reference sequence). The receptor library was made with PCR. Sequencing relied on an Illumina HiSeq 2500. Molecular barcoding was employed in the preparation of TCR libraries, with unique molecular identifiers being used to normalize TCRbeta repertoire quantification. The public reads were run again by TCRdb, first through fastp at Q25 and then through MiXCR, and only productive beta chains were kept. Rows matching on CDR3 protein sequence are summarized as one entry with the most common DNA and genes. A total of almost 500,000 distinct CDR3 sequences appear in this sample, 12% of them only once. The ten biggest clones cover around 5.6% of the sample.

The chain joins TRBV20-1 to TRBJ1-1, with an unclear D gene assignment. The sequence was obtained from a human donor who donated a stem cell graft to a child with combined immunodeficiency. The source was PBMCs from the stem cell graft donor, collected from the stem cell graft. The CDR3 amino acid sequence is: CSADPGVYGTEAFF. The base sequence is TGCAGTGCCGATCCCGGAGTCTACGGAACTGAAGCTTTCTTT.